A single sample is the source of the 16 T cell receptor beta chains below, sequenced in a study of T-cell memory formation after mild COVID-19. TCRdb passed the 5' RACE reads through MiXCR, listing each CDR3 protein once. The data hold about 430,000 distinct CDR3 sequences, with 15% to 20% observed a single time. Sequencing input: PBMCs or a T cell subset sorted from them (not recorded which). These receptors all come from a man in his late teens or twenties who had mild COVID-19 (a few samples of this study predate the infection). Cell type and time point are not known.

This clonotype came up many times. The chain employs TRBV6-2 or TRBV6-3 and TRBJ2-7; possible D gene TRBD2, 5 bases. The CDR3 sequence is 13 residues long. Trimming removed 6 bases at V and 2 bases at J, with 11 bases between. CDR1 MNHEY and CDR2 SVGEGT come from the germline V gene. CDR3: CASSRGFAYEQYF. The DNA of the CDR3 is TGTGCCAGCAGCCGGGGATTTGCCTACGAGCAGTACTTC.

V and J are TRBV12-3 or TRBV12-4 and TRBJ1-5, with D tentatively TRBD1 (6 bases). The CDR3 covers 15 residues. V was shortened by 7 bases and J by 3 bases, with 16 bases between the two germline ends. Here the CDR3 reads CASTQQGQPNQPQHF. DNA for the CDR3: TGTGCCAGCACCCAACAGGGTCAACCCAATCAGCCCCAGCATTTT.

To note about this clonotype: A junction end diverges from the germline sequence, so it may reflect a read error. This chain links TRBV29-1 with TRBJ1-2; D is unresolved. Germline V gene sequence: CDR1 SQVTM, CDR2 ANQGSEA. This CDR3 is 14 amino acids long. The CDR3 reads CSAYSTTPSTVKLF. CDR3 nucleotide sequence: TGCAGCGCTTACTCAACGACACCTTCTACGGTTAAGCTCTTC.

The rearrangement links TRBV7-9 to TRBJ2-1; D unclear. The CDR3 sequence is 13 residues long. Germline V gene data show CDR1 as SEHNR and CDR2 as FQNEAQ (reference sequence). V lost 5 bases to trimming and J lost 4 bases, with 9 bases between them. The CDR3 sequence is CASSEDGYNEQFF. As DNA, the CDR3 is TGTGCCAGCAGCGAAGACGGATACAATGAGCAGTTCTTC. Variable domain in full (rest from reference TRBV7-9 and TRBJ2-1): DTGVSQNPRHKITKRGQNVTFRCDPISEHNRLYWYRQTLGQGPEFLTYFQNEAQLEKSRLLSDRFSAERPKGSFSTLEIQRTEQGDSAMYLCASSEDGYNEQFFGPGTRLTVL.

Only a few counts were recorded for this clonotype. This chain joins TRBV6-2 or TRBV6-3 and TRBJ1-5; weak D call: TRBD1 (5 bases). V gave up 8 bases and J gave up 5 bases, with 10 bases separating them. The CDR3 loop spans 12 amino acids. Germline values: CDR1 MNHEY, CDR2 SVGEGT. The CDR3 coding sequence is TGTGCCAGCGGGGACCCTTATCAGCCCCAGCATTTT. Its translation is CASGDPYQPQHF.

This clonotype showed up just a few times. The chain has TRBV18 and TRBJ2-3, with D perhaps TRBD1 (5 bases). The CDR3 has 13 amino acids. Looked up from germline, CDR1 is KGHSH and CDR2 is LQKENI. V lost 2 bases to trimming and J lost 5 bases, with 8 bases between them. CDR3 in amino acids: CASSPGHKDTQYF. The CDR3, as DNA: TGTGCCAGCTCACCAGGACATAAAGATACGCAGTATTTT.

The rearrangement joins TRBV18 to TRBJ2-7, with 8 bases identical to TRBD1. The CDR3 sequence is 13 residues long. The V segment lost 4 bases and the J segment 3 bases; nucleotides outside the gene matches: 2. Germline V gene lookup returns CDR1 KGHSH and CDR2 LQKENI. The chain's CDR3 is CASSLGQDYEQYV. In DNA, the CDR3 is TGTGCCAGCTCACTGGGACAGGACTACGAGCAGTACGTC.

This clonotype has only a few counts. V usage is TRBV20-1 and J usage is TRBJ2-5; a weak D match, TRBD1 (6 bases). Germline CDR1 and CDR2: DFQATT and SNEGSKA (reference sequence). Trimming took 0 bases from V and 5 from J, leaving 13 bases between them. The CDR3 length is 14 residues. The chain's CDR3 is CSARERKGVETQYF. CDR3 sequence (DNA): TGCAGTGCTAGAGAAAGGAAGGGGGTGGAGACCCAGTACTTC.

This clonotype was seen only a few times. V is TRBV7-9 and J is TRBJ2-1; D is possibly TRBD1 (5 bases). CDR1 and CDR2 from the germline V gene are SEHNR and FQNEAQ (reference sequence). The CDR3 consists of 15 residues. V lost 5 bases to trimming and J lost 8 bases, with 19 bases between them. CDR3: CASSPARTMIDEQFF. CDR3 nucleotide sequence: TGTGCCAGCAGCCCCGCCAGGACAATGATTGATGAGCAGTTCTTC. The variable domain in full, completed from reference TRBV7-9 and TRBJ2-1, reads DTGVSQNPRHKITKRGQNVTFRCDPISEHNRLYWYRQTLGQGPEFLTYFQNEAQLEKSRLLSDRFSAERPKGSFSTLEIQRTEQGDSAMYLCASSPARTMIDEQFFGPGTRLTVL.

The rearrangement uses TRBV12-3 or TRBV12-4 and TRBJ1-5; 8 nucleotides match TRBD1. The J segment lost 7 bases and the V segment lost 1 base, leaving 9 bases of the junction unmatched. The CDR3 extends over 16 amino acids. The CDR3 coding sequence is TGTGCCAGCAGTTTAGGGGACGTACAGGGGGGACAGCCCCAGCATTTT. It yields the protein CASSLGDVQGGQPQHF.

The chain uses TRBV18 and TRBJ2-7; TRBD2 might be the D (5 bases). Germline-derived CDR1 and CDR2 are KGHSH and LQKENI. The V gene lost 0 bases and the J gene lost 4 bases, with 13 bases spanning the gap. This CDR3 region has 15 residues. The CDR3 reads CASSPPASPRYEQYF. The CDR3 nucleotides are TGTGCCAGCTCACCACCTGCTAGCCCGCGGTACGAGCAGTACTTC.

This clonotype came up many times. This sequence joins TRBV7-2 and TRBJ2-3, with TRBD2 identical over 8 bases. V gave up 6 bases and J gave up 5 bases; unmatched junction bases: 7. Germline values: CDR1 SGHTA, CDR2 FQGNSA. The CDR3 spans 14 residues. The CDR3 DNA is TGTGCCAGCAGTCAGCCGGGAGGGGTAGATACGCAGTATTTT. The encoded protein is CASSQPGGVDTQYF.

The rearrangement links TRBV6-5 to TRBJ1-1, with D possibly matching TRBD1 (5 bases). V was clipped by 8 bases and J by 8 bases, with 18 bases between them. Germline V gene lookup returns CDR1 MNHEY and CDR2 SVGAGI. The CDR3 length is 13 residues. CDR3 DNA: TGTGCCAGCGGAGCATGGACATGGGACGAAGCTTTCTTT. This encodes CASGAWTWDEAFF.

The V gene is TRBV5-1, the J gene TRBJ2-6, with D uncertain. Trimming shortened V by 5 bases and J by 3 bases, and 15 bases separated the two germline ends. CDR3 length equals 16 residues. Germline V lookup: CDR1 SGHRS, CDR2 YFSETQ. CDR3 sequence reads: CASRLTVGGGANVLTF. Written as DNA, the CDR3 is TGCGCCAGCAGGCTGACCGTGGGCGGTGGGGCCAACGTCCTGACTTTC.

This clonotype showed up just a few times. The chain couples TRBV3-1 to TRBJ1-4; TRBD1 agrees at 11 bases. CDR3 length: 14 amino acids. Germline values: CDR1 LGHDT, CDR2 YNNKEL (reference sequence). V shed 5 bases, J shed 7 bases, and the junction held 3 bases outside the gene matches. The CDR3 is CASSYGTGGEKLFF. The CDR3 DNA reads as TGTGCCAGCAGCTACGGGACAGGGGGTGAAAAACTGTTTTTT.

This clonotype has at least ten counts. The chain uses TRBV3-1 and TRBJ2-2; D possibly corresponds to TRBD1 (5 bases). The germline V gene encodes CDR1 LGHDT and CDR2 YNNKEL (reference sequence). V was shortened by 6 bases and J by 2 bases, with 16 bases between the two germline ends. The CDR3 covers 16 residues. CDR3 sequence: CASSFTPGHNTGELFF. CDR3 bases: TGTGCCAGCAGTTTTACTCCAGGGCACAACACCGGGGAGCTGTTTTTT.